This TCR beta chain was identified in a study of OX40 agonist ivuxolimab in advanced cancers. Turning to the overall study: The costimulatory receptor OX40 (CD134) was targeted by ivuxolimab, a fully human IgG2 agonistic monoclonal antibody. Intravenous ivuxolimab was administered to patients every 2 weeks at six dose levels: 0.01, 0.1, 0.3, 1.5, 3 and 10 mg/kg. Among the roughly 50 dose-escalation patients, some 20 had hepatocellular carcinoma, about 15 melanoma, 9 renal cell carcinoma and 9 head and neck cancer. In the dose-escalation cohort, around 80% of patients were male, and the mean age was 60 years with a range of roughly 20 to 85. Patients were allowed to have had prior anti-PD-1, anti-PD-L1 or anti-CTLA-4 therapy, and approximately 39% of the dose-escalation patients had been treated with checkpoint inhibitors. Partial responses occurred in three dose-escalation patients, of whom one had hepatocellular carcinoma and two had cutaneous melanoma. Peripheral TCRbeta sequencing was intended to test whether TCR sequence diversity was altered and clonal T-cell expansion was caused by ivuxolimab. The monotherapy dose-escalation portion (N ≈ 50 patients) of the phase I ivuxolimab trial is reported in the paper. Summary of the overall study and its limitations: Clonal expansion of both CD4+ and CD8+ blood T cells was observed from baseline to week 6 at doses 0.1 to 3.0 mg/kg. Low levels of normalized T-cell clonal expansion were also shown by some nonresponding patients. Antigen specificity was not determined for the clonally expanded peripheral T cells. After ivuxolimab, expanded clones were on average more numerous among CD8+ T cells than among CD4+ T cells. In partial responders in the 0.1-3.0 mg/kg groups, normalized peripheral clonal expansion was found to be among the lowest, especially among CD8+ T cells.

The CDR3 runs 13 residues from the cysteine to the phenylalanine. Just the 39-base CDR3 DNA is kept, in frame starting at base 1. The germline V gene gives CDR1 as SGHRS and CDR2 as YFSETQ. V is shortened by 4 bases, J by 7 bases, and the region joining them spans 15 bases. Patients with a history of autoimmune disease or receiving systemic immunosuppression were excluded from the trial. Peripheral blood for TCR sequencing was collected from all dose cohorts at baseline, on cycle 4 day 1, and on cycle 7 day 1. The samples were taken from a phase I, first-in-human, multicenter, open-label dose-escalation trial of ivuxolimab. Adults with locally advanced or metastatic melanoma, renal cell, hepatocellular, or head and neck squamous cell carcinoma were enrolled in the trial. Before TCR sequencing, CD4+ T cells and CD8+ T cells were sorted from peripheral blood as separate populations. To sequence the TCRbeta CDR3 region, genomic DNA was isolated from the sorted cells. The immunoSEQ Assay was used for sequencing of TCRbeta CDR3 regions. The table was pulled from immuneACCESS by TCRdb, which kept in-frame rearrangements only. Such tables lose some clones; where checked, under half of the loss comes from unresolved V genes, and the rest has no known cause. This sample has roughly 97,000 clones in its table, and 80% to 90% of those were observed once. Roughly 5.5% of the sample comes from the top ten.

Comments on this clone: Its antigen is unknown. No base qualities exist here, and no much larger clone lies one base off it.

The receptor was derived from an adult with an advanced solid tumor such as melanoma, head and neck, liver or kidney cancer. The rearranged chain carries TRBV5-1 and TRBJ2-7; the D gene is perhaps TRBD2, from 5 matching bases. Sample: CD4+ or CD8+ T cells sorted from blood, taken in a trial of the OX40 agonist ivuxolimab. The CDR3 sequence is CASSPAGGKEQYF. The bases read TGCGCCAGCAGCCCCGCTGGAGGAAAGGAGCAGTACTTC.